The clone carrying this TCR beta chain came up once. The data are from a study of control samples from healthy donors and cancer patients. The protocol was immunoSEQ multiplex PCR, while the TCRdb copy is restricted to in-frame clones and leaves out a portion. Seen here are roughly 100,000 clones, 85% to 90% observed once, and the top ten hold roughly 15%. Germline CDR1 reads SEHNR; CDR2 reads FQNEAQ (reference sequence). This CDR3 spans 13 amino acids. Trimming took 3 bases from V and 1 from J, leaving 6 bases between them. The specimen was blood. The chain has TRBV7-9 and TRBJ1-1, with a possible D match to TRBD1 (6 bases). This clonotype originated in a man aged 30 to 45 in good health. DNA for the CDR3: TGTGCCAGCAGCTTGGACAGGAACACTGAAGCTTTCTTT. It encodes CASSLDRNTEAFF.